The 32 T cell receptor beta chains reported below all come from one sample, sequenced in a study of blood T cell repertoires in COVID-19. Repertoires were generated with immunoSEQ multiplex PCR, while TCRdb's copy carries only in-frame clones and drops some. The repertoire holds 150,000 to 200,000 clones, with more than 75% as singletons. The sample comprised peripheral blood. The receptors originated from a human donor in a cohort sampled during active COVID-19.

The chain has TRBV2 and TRBJ2-2; weak D call: TRBD2 (6 bases). The CDR3 covers 20 residues. V lost 3 bases to trimming and J lost 2 bases, with 25 bases between them. Germline CDR1 is SNHLY and CDR2 is FYNNEI. The CDR3 loop is CASSEDLGTSLRVNTGELFF. The CDR3 bases are TGTGCCAGCAGTGAGGACCTCGGGACTTCCCTCAGGGTAAACACCGGGGAGCTGTTTTTT. Together with reference TRBV2 and TRBJ2-2, the CDR3 gives the full variable domain: EPEVTQTPSHQVTQMGQEVILRCVPISNHLYFYWYRQILGQKVEFLVSFYNNEISEKSEIFDDQFSVERPDGSNFTLKIRSTKLEDSAMYFCASSEDLGTSLRVNTGELFFGEGSRLTVL.

The chain recombines TRBV5-1 with TRBJ2-3; TRBD2 matches 8 bases. V shed 2 bases, J shed 2 bases, and the junction held 4 bases outside the gene matches. Germline V gives CDR1 SGHRS, CDR2 YFSETQ. The CDR3 loop spans 15 amino acids. Written as DNA, the CDR3 is TGCGCCAGCAGCTTCGGGACTAGTACCACAGATACGCAGTATTTT. Encoded protein: CASSFGTSTTDTQYF.

J is TRBJ2-7 and V is TRBV9, with TRBD1 matching 9 bases. Germline trimming cut 0 bases from V and 5 bases from J; bases unmatched to any gene: 9. CDR3 length: 16 amino acids. Germline loops: CDR1 SGDLS, CDR2 YYNGEE. The CDR3: CASSVAPRDRVHEQYF. Written as DNA, the CDR3 is TGTGCCAGCAGCGTAGCTCCCCGGGACAGGGTCCACGAGCAGTACTTC.

V usage is TRBV30 and J usage is TRBJ1-2; D may be TRBD1 (5 bases). The germline V and J ends were trimmed by 8 bases and 4 bases, with 23 bases remaining between them. CDR3 length equals 15 residues. The germline V gene has CDR1 GTSNPN and CDR2 SVGIG (reference sequence). The DNA of the CDR3 is TGTGCCGGGAACCGTCACAGGAGGGGATTCTATGGCTACACCTTC. Its translation is CAGNRHRRGFYGYTF.

The chain employs TRBV5-6 and TRBJ2-7; 8 bases align to TRBD1. J gave up 0 bases and V 2 bases, and 4 bases lay outside the gene matches. CDR1 and CDR2 (germline): SGHDT, YYEEEE. The CDR3 contains 15 residues. Written as DNA, the CDR3 is TGTGCCAGCAGCTTATTGGACAGGGACTCCTACGAGCAGTACTTC. Its translation: CASSLLDRDSYEQYF. Looking up the rest from reference TRBV5-6 and TRBJ2-7 gives the full variable domain: DAGVTQSPTHLIKTRGQQVTLRCSPKSGHDTVSWYQQALGQGPQFIFQYYEEEERQRGNFPDRFSGHQFPNYSSELNVNALLLGDSALYLCASSLLDRDSYEQYFGPGTRLTVT.

The table lists this clone with a few counts. The V call is TRBV11-2, the J call TRBJ2-2, with 7 bases that match TRBD1. V shed 3 bases and J 6 bases; nucleotides not matched to a gene: 4. CDR1 is SGHAT, CDR2 FQNNGV, per germline. CDR3 size: 14 residues. CDR3 coding DNA: TGTGCCAGCAGCTTTGGGCAGGGGGCCGGGGAGCTGTTTTTT. This translates into CASSFGQGAGELFF.

The genes are TRBV19 and TRBJ2-7; D is unresolved. The V end was cut by 5 bases, the J end by 3 bases, with 5 bases between. CDR3 length: 11 amino acids. Germline V lookup: CDR1 LNHDA, CDR2 SQIVND (reference sequence). CDR3 loop: CASSSLYEQYF. CDR3 nucleotide sequence: TGTGCCAGTAGTTCACTCTACGAGCAGTACTTC. Filled out from reference TRBV19 and TRBJ2-7, the complete variable domain reads DGGITQSPKYLFRKEGQNVTLSCEQNLNHDAMYWYRQDPGQGLRLIYYSQIVNDFQKGDIAEGYSVSREKKESFPLTVTSAQKNPTAFYLCASSSLYEQYFGPGTRLTVT.

V gene TRBV15 combines with J gene TRBJ2-3; 11 bases map to TRBD2. V trimming: 4 bases; J trimming: 3 bases; junction bases outside the gene matches: 6. Per the germline V gene, CDR1 is LNHNV and CDR2 is YYDKDF (reference sequence). The CDR3 sequence is 16 residues long. CDR3 sequence (DNA): TGTGCCACCAGCACAAGTACTAGCGGGAGTACAGATACGCAGTATTTT. Translation gives CATSTSTSGSTDTQYF.

The chain is built from TRBV9 and TRBJ2-3; TRBD2 agrees at 9 bases. In germline, CDR1 is SGDLS, CDR2 YYNGEE. The CDR3 runs 16 residues. The V gene end was trimmed by 4 bases and the J gene end by 0 bases; junction bases not matched to a gene: 6. In nucleotides, the CDR3 is TGTGCCAGCAGCATCCTAGCGGGACCAAGCACAGATACGCAGTATTTT. This gives the protein CASSILAGPSTDTQYF.

The chain employs TRBV19 and TRBJ2-2; D possibly corresponds to TRBD2 (5 bases). V was clipped by 5 bases and J by 7 bases, with 17 bases between them. Germline CDR1 is LNHDA and CDR2 is SQIVND (reference sequence). The CDR3 is made up of 15 amino acids. CDR3 residues: CASSGSGRGGGELFF. The CDR3 DNA reads TGTGCCAGTAGTGGTTCAGGTCGAGGAGGCGGGGAGCTGTTTTTT. The full variable domain, completed using reference TRBV19 and TRBJ2-2, is DGGITQSPKYLFRKEGQNVTLSCEQNLNHDAMYWYRQDPGQGLRLIYYSQIVNDFQKGDIAEGYSVSREKKESFPLTVTSAQKNPTAFYLCASSGSGRGGGELFFGEGSRLTVL.

V and J are TRBV7-2 and TRBJ2-1; 10 positions match TRBD1. This CDR3 contains 15 residues. V shed 2 bases and J 6 bases; nucleotides not matched to a gene: 4. CDR1 is SGHTA and CDR2 is FQGNSA in the germline V gene. CDR3 nucleotides: TGTGCCAGCAGCTTATTGGGGACAGGGGTCAATGAGCAGTTCTTC. Translation: CASSLLGTGVNEQFF.

The chain uses TRBV19 and TRBJ2-7; TRBD2 matches 7 bases. The V gene's germline CDR1 is LNHDA and CDR2 SQIVND (reference sequence). This CDR3 spans 14 amino acids. DNA of the CDR3: TGTGCGAGTCGGGGTGGCGGGAGCACCTACGAGCAGTACTTC. This codes for CASRGGGSTYEQYF.

This chain connects TRBV5-5 to TRBJ1-4, with TRBD1 matching over 10 bases. Trimming took 3 bases from V and 3 from J; bases not matched to a gene: 11. CDR3 length: 18 residues. Germline V gives CDR1 SGHKS, CDR2 YYEKEE (reference sequence). The CDR3 DNA follows: TGTGCCAGCAGCTCGGGGACAGGGGCCCAGCGGGCTAATGAAAAACTGTTTTTT. It is translated as CASSSGTGAQRANEKLFF.

The chain has TRBV5-6 and TRBJ1-4, with D tentatively TRBD1 (6 bases). The CDR3 spans 16 residues. CDR1 is SGHDT, CDR2 YYEEEE, per germline. The V and J ends lost 4 bases and 4 bases respectively, with 17 bases between them. DNA of the CDR3: TGTGCCAGCAGCCTGTCGGGGGGGCGCGGTAATGAAAAACTGTTTTTT. Amino acid sequence: CASSLSGGRGNEKLFF.

This clone was picked up one time. The J gene is TRBJ1-4, the V gene TRBV4-2, with D perhaps TRBD1 (6 bases). Germline loops: CDR1 LGHNA, CDR2 YNFKEQ. The CDR3 length is 13 residues. Trimming pared 4 bases from V and 8 bases from J, leaving 11 bases between. CDR3: CASSRQAPEKLFF. As DNA, the CDR3 is TGTGCCAGCAGCCGACAGGCCCCCGAAAAACTGTTTTTT.

The chain joins TRBV10-2 to TRBJ1-1; D gene uncertain. The CDR3 runs to 14 residues. The germline gives CDR1 WSHSY, CDR2 SAAADI. Deletions cut 7 bases from V and 6 bases from J, with 18 bases between. The CDR3 reads CASISGITAPEAFF. Here the CDR3 DNA reads TGCGCCAGCATTTCGGGGATCACCGCCCCTGAAGCTTTCTTT.

The genes are TRBV12-3 or TRBV12-4 and TRBJ1-1; a weak D match, TRBD1 (5 bases). The CDR3 length is 13 residues. The V end was cut by 10 bases, the J end by 1 base, with 13 bases between. The CDR3 reads CATSTVTNTEAFF. Written as DNA, the CDR3 is TGTGCCACCTCGACAGTTACGAACACTGAAGCTTTCTTT.

In nucleotides, the CDR3 is TGTGCCAGCAGTGACGACCCCAGGGGACAGCAGTACTTC. Translating gives CASSDDPRGQQYF. J is TRBJ2-7 and V is TRBV6-1; possibly TRBD1 for D (6 bases). Trimming stripped 3 bases from V and 8 bases from J, with 14 bases between. CDR1 is MNHNS and CDR2 is SASEGT in the germline V gene. The CDR3 totals 13 residues.

The rearrangement joins TRBV11-2 to TRBJ2-5; weak D call: TRBD1 (5 bases). There are 14 residues in the CDR3. Germline assignment: CDR1 SGHAT and CDR2 FQNNGV. Deletions cut 2 bases from V and 1 base from J, with 8 bases between. The DNA for the CDR3 is TGTGCCAGCAGCTTACGTACAGGCCAAGAGACCCAGTACTTC. This codes for CASSLRTGQETQYF. Full variable domain (missing parts from reference TRBV11-2 and TRBJ2-5): EAGVAQSPRYKIIEKRQSVAFWCNPISGHATLYWYQQILGQGPKLLIQFQNNGVVDDSQLPKDRFSAERLKGVDSTLKIQPAKLEDSAVYLCASSLRTGQETQYFGPGTRLLVL.

The chain is built from TRBV29-1 and TRBJ1-1; TRBD1 matches at 9 bases. Trimming cost V 6 bases and J 2 bases; bases outside gene matches: 4. Germline CDR1 and CDR2: SQVTM and ANQGSEA. This CDR3 has 13 residues. The CDR3, as DNA: TGCAGCGTATCGACAGGGGGAAACACTGAAGCTTTCTTT. Protein: CSVSTGGNTEAFF. Supplemented by reference TRBV29-1 and TRBJ1-1, the full variable domain reads SAVISQKPSRDICQRGTSLTIQCQVDSQVTMMFWYRQQPGQSLTLIATANQGSEATYESGFVIDKFPISRPNLTFSTLTVSNMSPEDSSIYLCSVSTGGNTEAFFGQGTRLTVV.

J is TRBJ1-1 and V is TRBV13; maybe TRBD1 (6 bases). V dropped 5 bases and J dropped 0 bases, with 16 bases sitting between them. The CDR3 covers 16 residues. CDR1 and CDR2 (germline): PRHDT, FYEKMQ (reference sequence). The CDR3 region is CASSPGAQPLNTEAFF. Written as DNA, the CDR3 is TGTGCCAGCAGCCCAGGGGCACAACCTCTGAACACTGAAGCTTTCTTT.

V and J are TRBV5-1 and TRBJ2-2; 9 bases line up with TRBD1. Germline V gene lookup returns CDR1 SGHRS and CDR2 YFSETQ. This CDR3 comprises 13 residues. J lost 6 bases, V lost 4 bases, and 1 base had no gene match. CDR3 residues: CASSRQGAGELFF. The CDR3, as DNA: TGCGCCAGCAGCAGACAGGGGGCCGGGGAGCTGTTTTTT.

The chain links TRBV5-4 to TRBJ2-5, with 9 nucleotides matching TRBD1. V shed 2 bases and J 4 bases; nucleotides not matched to a gene: 6. This CDR3 is 15 amino acids long. Germline lookup yields CDR1 SGHNT and CDR2 YYREEE (reference sequence). CDR3 sequence (DNA): TGTGCCAGCAGCTTTGGGGGGACAGGGCGAGAGACCCAGTACTTC. As protein: CASSFGGTGRETQYF. Filled out from reference TRBV5-4 and TRBJ2-5, the complete variable domain reads ETGVTQSPTHLIKTRGQQVTLRCSSQSGHNTVSWYQQALGQGPQFIFQYYREEENGRGNFPPRFSGLQFPNYSSELNVNALELDDSALYLCASSFGGTGRETQYFGPGTRLLVL.

The chain couples TRBV28 to TRBJ2-7, with 10 bases lining up with TRBD2. The trim removed 2 bases at V and 6 bases at J, leaving 4 bases unmatched. Germline lookup yields CDR1 MDHEN and CDR2 SYDVKM. The CDR3 has 14 amino acids. CDR3 sequence: CASSLGLAGAEQYF. The CDR3 DNA sequence: TGTGCCAGCAGTTTAGGGCTAGCGGGAGCCGAGCAGTACTTC.

The chain joins TRBV7-9 to TRBJ2-1; possible D gene TRBD1, 7 bases. Trimming removed 3 bases from V and 9 bases from J, with 18 bases in between. The germline CDR1 and CDR2 sequences are SEHNR and FQNEAQ (reference sequence). This CDR3 region has 15 residues. CDR3 nucleotide sequence: TGTGCCAGCAGCTTGGTTCAGGGGGACGGGGGTGAGCAGTTCTTC. It encodes CASSLVQGDGGEQFF. Using reference TRBV7-9 and TRBJ2-1 for the parts outside the CDR3, the full variable domain is DTGVSQNPRHKITKRGQNVTFRCDPISEHNRLYWYRQTLGQGPEFLTYFQNEAQLEKSRLLSDRFSAERPKGSFSTLEIQRTEQGDSAMYLCASSLVQGDGGEQFFGPGTRLTVL.

The V and J genes are TRBV30 and TRBJ1-3; D gene ambiguous. The CDR3 has 12 amino acids. V lost 7 bases and J 2 bases, leaving 9 bases between the germline ends. Germline assignment: CDR1 GTSNPN and CDR2 SVGIG (reference sequence). CDR3 amino acids: CASRGAGNTIYF. CDR3 nucleotides: TGTGCCTCGCGGGGTGCTGGAAACACCATATATTTT.

This clone was recorded only once. V and J are TRBV4-1 and TRBJ2-5, with D possibly being TRBD1 (6 bases). The CDR3 contains 15 residues. Germline V gives CDR1 MGHRA, CDR2 YSYEKL. Deletions cut 1 base from V and 5 bases from J, with 14 bases between. CDR3 residues: CASSQAGTGWETQYF. The CDR3, as DNA: TGCGCCAGCAGCCAAGCGGGTACAGGGTGGGAGACCCAGTACTTC.

The chain's CDR3 is CASSYSPRQGSGYTF. Written as DNA, the CDR3 is TGTGCCAGCAGTTACTCCCCTAGACAGGGTAGTGGCTACACCTTC. This sequence joins TRBV6-5 and TRBJ1-2, with TRBD1 matching 7 bases. This CDR3 is 15 amino acids long. Germline V gene data show CDR1 as MNHEY and CDR2 as SVGAGI. Trimming at V came to 0 bases and at J to 7 bases, leaving 8 bases not matched to a gene.

The V and J genes are TRBV7-2 and TRBJ2-3; 12 bases are shared with TRBD2. The germline V gene has CDR1 SGHTA and CDR2 FQGNSA. The V segment lost 2 bases and the J segment 2 bases; nucleotides outside the gene matches: 8. The CDR3 has 18 residues. CDR3 residues: CASSLNPLAGGITDTQYF. CDR3 DNA sequence: TGTGCCAGCAGCTTAAATCCCCTAGCGGGGGGGATCACAGATACGCAGTATTTT.

The chain links TRBV5-1 to TRBJ2-7, with D maybe TRBD1 (6 bases). V gave up 8 bases and J gave up 2 bases, with 8 bases separating them. This CDR3 spans 11 amino acids. Germline lookup yields CDR1 SGHRS and CDR2 YFSETQ. The CDR3 DNA is TGCGCCAGTCGGGACACCTACGAGCAGTACTTC. It yields the protein CASRDTYEQYF. The full variable domain, its missing parts supplied by reference TRBV5-1 and TRBJ2-7, is KAGVTQTPRYLIKTRGQQVTLSCSPISGHRSVSWYQQTPGQGLQFLFEYFSETQRNKGNFPGRFSGRQFSNSRSEMNVSTLELGDSALYLCASRDTYEQYFGPGTRLTVT.

V gene TRBV20-1 combines with J gene TRBJ1-2; unclear D gene. Germline CDR1 is DFQATT and CDR2 is SNEGSKA (reference sequence). The CDR3 loop spans 11 amino acids. Trimming removed 0 bases at V and 4 bases at J, with 3 bases between. In nucleotides, the CDR3 is TGCAGTGCTAGAGAACTCTATGGCTACACCTTC. As protein: CSARELYGYTF.

This chain links TRBV27 with TRBJ1-5, with D perhaps TRBD1 (6 bases). With 3 bases removed from V and 7 bases from J, the gap between germline ends came to 13 bases. This CDR3 has 14 amino acids. The germline CDR1 and CDR2 sequences are MNHEY and SMNVEV (reference sequence). The CDR3 is CASSFGGAGQPQHF. The CDR3 region has the DNA TGTGCCAGCAGTTTTGGGGGGGCAGGCCAGCCCCAGCATTTT.